In its sample, the clone carrying this TCR beta chain was seen once. As yet, its antigen is unknown. The data stem from a study of OX40 agonist ivuxolimab in advanced cancers. Study summary: Recorded diagnoses for dose-escalation patients were hepatocellular carcinoma, melanoma, renal cell or head and neck cancer. Study-level findings and limits: Expanded peripheral T cell antigen specificity was not determined.

Repertoires were generated with immunoSEQ multiplex PCR, while TCRdb's copy carries only in-frame clones and drops some. The sample consists of around 35,000 clones, approximately 82% of them appearing once. After removal of 2 bases from V and 8 bases from J, the junction contained 13 bases not matched to a gene. The germline V gene encodes CDR1 MGHRA and CDR2 YSYEKL. CDR3 length equals 16 residues. Sequencing used CD4+ or CD8+ T cells sorted from blood, obtained in a trial of the OX40 agonist ivuxolimab. This sequence joins TRBV4-1 and TRBJ1-2; 8 bases are shared with TRBD1. The clonotype originates from an adult with an advanced solid tumor such as melanoma, head and neck, liver or kidney cancer. Here the CDR3 reads CASSQPIVGQGGGYTF. For the CDR3, the DNA is TGCGCCAGCAGCCAACCGATTGTAGGACAGGGTGGGGGCTACACCTTC.